Shown below are 8 T cell receptor beta chains from a single sample sequenced in a study of shared clonotypes between healthy human individuals. The protocol was immunoSEQ multiplex PCR, while the TCRdb copy is restricted to in-frame clones and leaves out a portion. The sample has some 2.4 million clones, more than 85% seen once; the top ten hold 0.36%. The specimen was naive CD4+ T cells from PBMCs. The sample's subset: CD45RA+ positively selected. The receptors stem from a man between 18 and 29 years old in good health. Some clones in this sample may be carry-over from other donors' samples.

CDR3 loop: CASSLTGTSGEGETQYF. The CDR3 bases are TGCGCCAGCAGCTTGACAGGGACTAGCGGAGAAGGGGAGACCCAGTACTTC. The rearrangement uses TRBV5-1 and TRBJ2-5, with TRBD2 matching over 11 bases. Germline loops: CDR1 SGHRS, CDR2 YFSETQ. The J segment lost 5 bases and the V segment lost 1 base, leaving 10 bases of the junction unmatched. CDR3 size: 17 residues.

The V call is TRBV28, the J call TRBJ1-2; D unclear. CDR1 is MDHEN, CDR2 SYDVKM, per germline. V lost 9 bases and J 7 bases, leaving 18 bases between the germline ends. The CDR3 is 13 residues long. The CDR3 protein is CASEPGNTSGYTF. CDR3 bases: TGTGCCAGTGAACCAGGCAACACTAGTGGCTACACCTTC.

Comment on this clone: Other DNA sequences in this specimen translate into the identical CDR3. The chain combines TRBV7-9 with TRBJ1-4; TRBD1 matches 9 bases. CDR1 SEHNR and CDR2 FQNEAQ come from the germline V gene (reference sequence). The CDR3 contains 16 residues. J lost 5 bases, V lost 1 base, and 5 bases had no gene match. As DNA, the CDR3 is TGTGCCAGCAGCTTAGGTCCGGGACAGGGAAATGAAAAACTGTTTTTT. Its translation: CASSLGPGQGNEKLFF. Full variable domain (remainder filled in from reference TRBV7-9 and TRBJ1-4): DTGVSQNPRHKITKRGQNVTFRCDPISEHNRLYWYRQTLGQGPEFLTYFQNEAQLEKSRLLSDRFSAERPKGSFSTLEIQRTEQGDSAMYLCASSLGPGQGNEKLFFGSGTQLSVL.

The chain couples TRBV5-4 to TRBJ1-2, with TRBD1 identical over 7 bases. In germline, CDR1 is SGHNT, CDR2 YYREEE (reference sequence). V was pared by 5 bases and J by 2 bases, with 9 bases of the junction left unmatched. This CDR3 comprises 15 residues. DNA of the CDR3: TGTGCCAGCAGGATCATTCAGGGGGTCAACTATGGCTACACCTTC. This codes for CASRIIQGVNYGYTF. Combining the CDR3 with reference TRBV5-4 and TRBJ1-2 gives the whole variable domain ETGVTQSPTHLIKTRGQQVTLRCSSQSGHNTVSWYQQALGQGPQFIFQYYREEENGRGNFPPRFSGLQFPNYSSELNVNALELDDSALYLCASRIIQGVNYGYTFGSGTRLTVV.

Only one count was recorded for this clone. The V and J genes are TRBV11-3 and TRBJ2-7; D gene uncertain. The V gene lost 5 bases and the J gene lost 6 bases, with 14 bases spanning the gap. This CDR3 has 13 residues. Germline CDR1 is SGHNT and CDR2 is YENEEA. The CDR3 spells CASSPRSGSEQYF. The CDR3 DNA sequence: TGTGCCAGCAGCCCCCGCTCGGGCTCCGAGCAGTACTTC.

In regard to this clone: Different DNA sequences within this sample yield the same CDR3. The chain carries TRBV30 and TRBJ2-1; a weak D match, TRBD2 (6 bases). The germline V gene encodes CDR1 GTSNPN and CDR2 SVGIG (reference sequence). V was clipped by 3 bases and J by 4 bases, with 7 bases between them. This CDR3 comprises 12 residues. The CDR3 protein is CAWSGTYNEQFF. DNA for the CDR3: TGTGCCTGGAGCGGGACTTACAATGAGCAGTTCTTC.

This sequence joins TRBV19 and TRBJ1-2, with TRBD1 matching 7 bases. In germline, CDR1 is LNHDA, CDR2 SQIVND (reference sequence). This CDR3 has 15 residues. J lost 8 bases, V lost 3 bases, and 12 bases had no gene match. CDR3 nucleotide sequence: TGTGCCAGTAGTATCAGAGACAGGGATCGGGAAGGCTACACCTTC. This encodes CASSIRDRDREGYTF.

The rearrangement joins TRBV5-1 to TRBJ1-2; 8 bases are shared with TRBD1. Germline V gives CDR1 SGHRS, CDR2 YFSETQ. V shed 4 bases, J shed 4 bases, and the junction held 12 bases outside the gene matches. This CDR3 has 16 residues. The CDR3 nucleotides are TGCGCCAGCAGCCCCCGACAGGGGATCGGGCCCTATGGCTACACCTTC. It translates to CASSPRQGIGPYGYTF.